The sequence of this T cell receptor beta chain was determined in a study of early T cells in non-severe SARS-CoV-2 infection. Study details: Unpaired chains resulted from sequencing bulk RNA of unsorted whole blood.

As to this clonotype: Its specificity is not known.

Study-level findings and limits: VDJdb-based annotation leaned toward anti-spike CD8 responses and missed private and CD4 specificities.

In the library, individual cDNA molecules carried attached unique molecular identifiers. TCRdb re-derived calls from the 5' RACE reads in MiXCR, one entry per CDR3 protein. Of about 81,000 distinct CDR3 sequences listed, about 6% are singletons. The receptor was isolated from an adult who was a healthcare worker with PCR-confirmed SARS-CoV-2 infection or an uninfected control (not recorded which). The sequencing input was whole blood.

The DNA for the CDR3 is TGTGCCACCAGTGATCCGCGGTCAGGGTCGGAGCAGTTCTTC. This codes for CATSDPRSGSEQFF. This chain links TRBV24-1 with TRBJ2-1; a possible D gene is TRBD1 (5 bases). Germline V gives CDR1 KGHDR, CDR2 SFDVKD. CDR3 length: 14 amino acids. V was trimmed by 3 bases and J by 10 bases, leaving 15 bases between them.